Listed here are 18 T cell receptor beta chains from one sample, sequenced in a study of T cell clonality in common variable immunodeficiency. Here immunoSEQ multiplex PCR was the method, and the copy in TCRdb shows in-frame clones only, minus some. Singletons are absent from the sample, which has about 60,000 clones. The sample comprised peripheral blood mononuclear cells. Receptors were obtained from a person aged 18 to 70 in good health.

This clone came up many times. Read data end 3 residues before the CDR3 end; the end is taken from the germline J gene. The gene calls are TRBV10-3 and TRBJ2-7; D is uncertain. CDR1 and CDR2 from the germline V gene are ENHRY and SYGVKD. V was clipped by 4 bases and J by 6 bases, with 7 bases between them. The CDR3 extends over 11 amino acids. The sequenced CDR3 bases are TGTGCCATCAGTGCAGATGTCGAG. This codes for CAISADVE. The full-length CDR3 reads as CAISADVEQYF.

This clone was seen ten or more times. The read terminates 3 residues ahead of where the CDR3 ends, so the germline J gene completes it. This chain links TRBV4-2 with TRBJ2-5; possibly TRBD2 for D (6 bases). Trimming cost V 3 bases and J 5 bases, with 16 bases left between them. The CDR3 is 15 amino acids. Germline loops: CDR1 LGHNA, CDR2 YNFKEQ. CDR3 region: CASSHVGSSGETQYF. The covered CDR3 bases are TGTGCCAGCAGCCATGTCGGGTCCAGCGGGGAGACC.

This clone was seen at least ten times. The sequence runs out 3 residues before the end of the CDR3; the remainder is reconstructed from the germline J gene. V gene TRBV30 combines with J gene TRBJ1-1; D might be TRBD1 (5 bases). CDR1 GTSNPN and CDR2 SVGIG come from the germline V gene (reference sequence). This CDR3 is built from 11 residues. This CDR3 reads CAWSSTVVAFF. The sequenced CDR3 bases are TGTGCCTGGAGTTCGACAGTTGTG. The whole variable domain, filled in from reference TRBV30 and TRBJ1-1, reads SQTIHQWPATLVQPVGSPLSLECTVEGTSNPNLYWYRQAAGRGLQLLFYSVGIGQISSEVPQNLSASRPQDRQFILSSKKLLLSDSGFYLCAWSSTVVAFFGQGTRLTVV.

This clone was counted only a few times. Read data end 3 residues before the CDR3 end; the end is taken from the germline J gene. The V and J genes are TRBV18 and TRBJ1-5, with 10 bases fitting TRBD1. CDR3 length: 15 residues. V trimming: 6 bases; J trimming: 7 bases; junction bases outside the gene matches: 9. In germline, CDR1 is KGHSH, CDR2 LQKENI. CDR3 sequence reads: CASSAGQGQWQPQHF. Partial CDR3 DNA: TGTGCCAGCTCCGCGGGACAGGGGCAATGGCAGCCC.

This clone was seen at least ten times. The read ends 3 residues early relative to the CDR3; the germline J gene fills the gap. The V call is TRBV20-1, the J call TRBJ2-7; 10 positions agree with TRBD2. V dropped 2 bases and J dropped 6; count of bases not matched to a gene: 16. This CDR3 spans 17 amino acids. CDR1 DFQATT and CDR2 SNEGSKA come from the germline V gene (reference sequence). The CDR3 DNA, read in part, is TGCAGTGCTAGATGGGCTAGCGGGAGTCGATATTCGGGCGAG. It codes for CSARWASGSRYSGE. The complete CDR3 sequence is CSARWASGSRYSGEQYF.

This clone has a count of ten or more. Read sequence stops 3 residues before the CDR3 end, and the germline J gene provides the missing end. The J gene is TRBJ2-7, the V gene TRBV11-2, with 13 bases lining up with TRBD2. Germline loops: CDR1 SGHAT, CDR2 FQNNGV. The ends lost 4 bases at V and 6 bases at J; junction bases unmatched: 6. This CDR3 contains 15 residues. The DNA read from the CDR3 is TGTGCCAGCAGCTCTGGACTAGCGGGAGTTGGCGAG. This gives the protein CASSSGLAGVGE. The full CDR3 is CASSSGLAGVGEQYF.

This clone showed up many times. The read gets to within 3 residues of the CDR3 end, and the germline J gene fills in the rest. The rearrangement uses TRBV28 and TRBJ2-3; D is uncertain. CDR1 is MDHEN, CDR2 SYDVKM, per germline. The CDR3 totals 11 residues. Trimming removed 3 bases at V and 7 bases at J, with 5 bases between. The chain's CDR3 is CASSFQYTQYF. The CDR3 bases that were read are TGTGCCAGCAGTTTCCAATATACG.

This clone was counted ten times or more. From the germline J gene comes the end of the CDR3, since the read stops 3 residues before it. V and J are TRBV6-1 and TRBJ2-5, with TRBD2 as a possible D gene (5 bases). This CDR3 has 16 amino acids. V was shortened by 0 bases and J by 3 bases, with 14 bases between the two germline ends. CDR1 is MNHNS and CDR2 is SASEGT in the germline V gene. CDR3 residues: CASSEAINRLKETQYF. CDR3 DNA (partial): TGTGCCAGCAGTGAAGCGATCAATCGACTAAAAGAGACC.

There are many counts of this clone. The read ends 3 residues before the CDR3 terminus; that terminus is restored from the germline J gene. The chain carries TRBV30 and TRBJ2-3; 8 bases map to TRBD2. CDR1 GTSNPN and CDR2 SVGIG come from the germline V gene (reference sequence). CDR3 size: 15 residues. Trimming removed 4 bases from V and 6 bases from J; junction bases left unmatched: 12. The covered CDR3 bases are TGTGCCTGGAACAGACTAGCGACTCGCGGGGATACG. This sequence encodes CAWNRLATRGDT. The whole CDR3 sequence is CAWNRLATRGDTQYF.

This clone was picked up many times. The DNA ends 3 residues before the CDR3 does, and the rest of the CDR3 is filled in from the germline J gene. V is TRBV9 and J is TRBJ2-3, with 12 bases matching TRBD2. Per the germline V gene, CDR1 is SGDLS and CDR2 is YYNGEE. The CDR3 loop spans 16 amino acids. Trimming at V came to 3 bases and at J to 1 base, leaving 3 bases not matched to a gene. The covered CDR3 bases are TGTGCCAGCAGCGCAGGGACTAGCGGGCGCACAGATACG. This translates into CASSAGTSGRTDT. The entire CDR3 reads CASSAGTSGRTDTQYF. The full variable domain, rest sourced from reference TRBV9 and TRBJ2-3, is DSGVTQTPKHLITATGQRVTLRCSPRSGDLSVYWYQQSLDQGLQFLIQYYNGEERAKGNILERFSAQQFPDLHSELNLSSLELGDSALYFCASSAGTSGRTDTQYFGPGTRLTVL.

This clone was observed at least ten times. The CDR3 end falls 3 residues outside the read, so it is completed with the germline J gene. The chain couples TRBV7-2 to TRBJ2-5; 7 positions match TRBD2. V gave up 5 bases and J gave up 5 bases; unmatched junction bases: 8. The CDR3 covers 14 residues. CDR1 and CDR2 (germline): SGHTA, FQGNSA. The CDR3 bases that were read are TGTGCCAGCAGCCTTAGCGGGCCGCTGGAGACC. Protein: CASSLSGPLET. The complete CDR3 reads CASSLSGPLETQYF.

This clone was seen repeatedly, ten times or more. CDR3 DNA (partial): TGCGCCAGCAGCACGGGACAGGGGGGGGACTATGGC. Its protein is CASSTGQGGDYG. The entire CDR3 sequence reads CASSTGQGGDYGYTF. J is TRBJ1-2 and V is TRBV5-1, with 11 bases fitting TRBD1. The read terminates 3 residues before the CDR3 end, so the remaining end is supplied by the germline J gene. The V segment lost 4 bases and the J segment 3 bases; nucleotides outside the gene matches: 5. This CDR3 region has 15 residues. Germline assignment: CDR1 SGHRS and CDR2 YFSETQ.

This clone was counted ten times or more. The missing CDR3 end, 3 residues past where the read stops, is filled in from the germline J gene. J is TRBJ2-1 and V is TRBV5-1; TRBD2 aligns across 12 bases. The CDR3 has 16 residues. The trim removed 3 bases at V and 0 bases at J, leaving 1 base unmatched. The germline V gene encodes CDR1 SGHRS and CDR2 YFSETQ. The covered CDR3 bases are TGCGCCAGCAGCTGGACTAGCGGGGCCTCCTACAATGAG. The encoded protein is CASSWTSGASYNE. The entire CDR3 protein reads CASSWTSGASYNEQFF.

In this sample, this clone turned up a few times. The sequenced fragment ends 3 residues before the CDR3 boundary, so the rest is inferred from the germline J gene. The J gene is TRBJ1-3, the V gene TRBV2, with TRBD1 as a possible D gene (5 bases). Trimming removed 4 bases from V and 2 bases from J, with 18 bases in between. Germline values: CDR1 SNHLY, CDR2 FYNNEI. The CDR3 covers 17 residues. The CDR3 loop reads CASSGGLAGKPGNTIYF. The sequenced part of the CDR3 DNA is TGTGCCAGCAGTGGGGGGTTGGCGGGGAAACCTGGAAACACC.

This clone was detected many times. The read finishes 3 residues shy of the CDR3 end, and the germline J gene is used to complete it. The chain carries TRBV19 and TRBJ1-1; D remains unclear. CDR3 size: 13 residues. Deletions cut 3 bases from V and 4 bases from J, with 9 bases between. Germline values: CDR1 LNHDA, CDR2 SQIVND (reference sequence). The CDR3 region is CASSIVDTTEAFF. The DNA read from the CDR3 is TGTGCCAGTAGTATCGTCGACACCACTGAA.

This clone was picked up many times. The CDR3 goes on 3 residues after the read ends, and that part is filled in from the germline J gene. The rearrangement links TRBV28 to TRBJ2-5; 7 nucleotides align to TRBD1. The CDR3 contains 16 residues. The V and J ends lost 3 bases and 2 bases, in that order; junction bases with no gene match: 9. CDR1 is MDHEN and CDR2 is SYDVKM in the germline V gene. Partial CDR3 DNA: TGTGCCAGCAGTTTTCTGACAGGGCCTATACAAGAGACC. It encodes CASSFLTGPIQET. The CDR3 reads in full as CASSFLTGPIQETQYF. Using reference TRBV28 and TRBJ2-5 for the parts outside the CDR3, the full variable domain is DVKVTQSSRYLVKRTGEKVFLECVQDMDHENMFWYRQDPGLGLRLIYFSYDVKMKEKGDIPEGYSVSREKKERFSLILESASTNQTSMYLCASSFLTGPIQETQYFGPGTRLLVL.

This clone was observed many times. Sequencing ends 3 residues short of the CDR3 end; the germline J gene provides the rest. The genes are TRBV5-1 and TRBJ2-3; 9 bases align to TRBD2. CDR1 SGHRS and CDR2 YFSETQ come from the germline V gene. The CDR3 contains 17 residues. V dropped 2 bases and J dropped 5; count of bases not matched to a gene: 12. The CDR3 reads CASSLGRSSGMGDTQYF. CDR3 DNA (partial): TGCGCCAGCAGCTTAGGTCGATCTAGCGGGATGGGAGATACG.

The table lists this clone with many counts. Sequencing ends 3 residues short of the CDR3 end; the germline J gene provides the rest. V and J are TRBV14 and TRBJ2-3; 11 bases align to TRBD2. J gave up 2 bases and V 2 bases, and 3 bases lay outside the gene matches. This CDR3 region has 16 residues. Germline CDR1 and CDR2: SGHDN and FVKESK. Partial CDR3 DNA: TGTGCCAGCAGCCAACCGGGACTAGCGGTCACAGATACG. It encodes CASSQPGLAVTDT. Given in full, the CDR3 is CASSQPGLAVTDTQYF. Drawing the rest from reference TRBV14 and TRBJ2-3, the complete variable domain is EAGVTQFPSHSVIEKGQTVTLRCDPISGHDNLYWYRRVMGKEIKFLLHFVKESKQDESGMPNNRFLAERTGGTYSTLKVQPAELEDSGVYFCASSQPGLAVTDTQYFGPGTRLTVL.